This T cell receptor beta chain stems from a study of cytomegalovirus exposure and HLA in healthy donors. Whole-study findings and limits: Most CMV-associated TCR beta chains were later found to appear HLA-restricted. More clonal expansion characterized HLA-associated TCR beta chains than equally common others in a later analysis.

PCR involved 60 Vbeta and 13 Jbeta primers. Per the authors' pipeline: Tens of millions of unique TCR beta chains, roughly 11 million of them shared, were counted by a later analysis. Generated by immunoSEQ multiplex PCR, the TCRdb table keeps only in-frame clones and is missing some. V and J calls and clone size are copied from that table; D and trimming were computed from the DNA. The table lists 87,000 or so clones, roughly three quarters of them singletons, with about 5% in the top ten. Comments on this clone: The antigen is unknown.

This CDR3 is 14 amino acids long. Germline CDR1 SGHDT, CDR2 YYEEEE. Trimming pared 1 base from V and 4 bases from J, leaving 11 bases between. The sequence came from a woman in her thirties or forties in good health and CMV-seronegative. Sequencing was carried out using PBMCs. The chain recombines TRBV5-6 with TRBJ1-2, with D tentatively TRBD1 (6 bases). In DNA, the CDR3 is TGTGCCAGCAGCTTGACAGGGACCTTCTATGGCTACACCTTC. This gives the protein CASSLTGTFYGYTF.